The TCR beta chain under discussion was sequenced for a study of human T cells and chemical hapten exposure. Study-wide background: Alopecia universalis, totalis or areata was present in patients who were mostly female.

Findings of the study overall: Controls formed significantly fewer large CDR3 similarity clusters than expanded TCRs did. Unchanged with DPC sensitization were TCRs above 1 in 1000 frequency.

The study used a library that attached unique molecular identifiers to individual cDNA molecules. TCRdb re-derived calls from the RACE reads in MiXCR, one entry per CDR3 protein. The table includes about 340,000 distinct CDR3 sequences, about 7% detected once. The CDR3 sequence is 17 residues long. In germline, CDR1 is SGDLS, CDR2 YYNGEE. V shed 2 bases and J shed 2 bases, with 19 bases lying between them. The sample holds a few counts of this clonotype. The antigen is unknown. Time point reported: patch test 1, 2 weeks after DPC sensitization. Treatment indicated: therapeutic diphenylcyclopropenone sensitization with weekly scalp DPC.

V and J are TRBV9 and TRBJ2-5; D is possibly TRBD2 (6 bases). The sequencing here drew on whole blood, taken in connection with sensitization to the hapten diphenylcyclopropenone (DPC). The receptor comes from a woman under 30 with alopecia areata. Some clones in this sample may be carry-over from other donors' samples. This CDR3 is CASSVGGGGALQETQYF. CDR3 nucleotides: TGTGCCAGCAGCGTGGGGGGAGGAGGGGCGCTGCAAGAGACCCAGTACTTC.